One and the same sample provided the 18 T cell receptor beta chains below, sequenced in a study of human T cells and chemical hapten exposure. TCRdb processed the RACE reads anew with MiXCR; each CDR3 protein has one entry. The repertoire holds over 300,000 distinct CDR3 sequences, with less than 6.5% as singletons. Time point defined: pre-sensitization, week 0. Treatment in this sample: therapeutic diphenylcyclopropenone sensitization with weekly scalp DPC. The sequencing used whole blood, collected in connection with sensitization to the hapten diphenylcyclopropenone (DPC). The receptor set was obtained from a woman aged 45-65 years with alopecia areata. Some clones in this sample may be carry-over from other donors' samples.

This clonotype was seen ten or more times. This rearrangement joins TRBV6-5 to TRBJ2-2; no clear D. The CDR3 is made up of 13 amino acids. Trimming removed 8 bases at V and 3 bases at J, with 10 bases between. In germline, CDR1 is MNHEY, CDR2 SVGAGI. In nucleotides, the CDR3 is TGTGCCAGCCATGTTGCCTACACCGGGGAGCTGTTTTTT. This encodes CASHVAYTGELFF.

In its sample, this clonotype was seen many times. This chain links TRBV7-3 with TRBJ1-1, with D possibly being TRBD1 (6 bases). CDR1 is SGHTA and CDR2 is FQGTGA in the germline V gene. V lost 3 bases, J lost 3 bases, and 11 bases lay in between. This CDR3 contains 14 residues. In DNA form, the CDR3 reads TGTGCCAGCAGCTTCACAGGGATATACACTGAAGCTTTCTTT. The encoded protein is CASSFTGIYTEAFF.

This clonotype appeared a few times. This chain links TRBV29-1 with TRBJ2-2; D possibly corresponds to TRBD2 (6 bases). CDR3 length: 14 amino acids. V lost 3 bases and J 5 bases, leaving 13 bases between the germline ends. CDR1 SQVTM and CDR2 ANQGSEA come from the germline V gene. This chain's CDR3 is CSVDRGIGTGELFF. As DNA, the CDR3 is TGCAGCGTTGATCGGGGGATAGGGACCGGGGAGCTGTTTTTT.

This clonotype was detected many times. DNA of the CDR3: TGCGCCAGCAGCTTAGAGGCCAGGGAGAACACTGAAGCTTTCTTT. Translated: CASSLEARENTEAFF. The chain employs TRBV5-1 and TRBJ1-1; a weak D match, TRBD1 (5 bases). The V gene lost 2 bases and the J gene lost 1 base, with 12 bases spanning the gap. Per the germline V gene, CDR1 is SGHRS and CDR2 is YFSETQ. There are 15 residues in the CDR3.

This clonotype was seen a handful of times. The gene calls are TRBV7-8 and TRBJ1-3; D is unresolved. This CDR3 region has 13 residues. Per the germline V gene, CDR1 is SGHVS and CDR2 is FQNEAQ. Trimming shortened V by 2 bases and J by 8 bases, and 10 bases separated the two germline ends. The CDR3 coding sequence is TGTGCCAGCAGCTTAATACCGGGAGACACCATATATTTT. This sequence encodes CASSLIPGDTIYF.

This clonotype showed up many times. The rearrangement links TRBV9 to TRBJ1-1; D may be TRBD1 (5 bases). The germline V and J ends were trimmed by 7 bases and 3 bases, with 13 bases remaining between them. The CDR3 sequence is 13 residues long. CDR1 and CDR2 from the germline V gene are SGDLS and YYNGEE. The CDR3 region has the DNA TGTGCCAGCGCACAGTTGGGACACACTGAAGCTTTCTTT. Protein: CASAQLGHTEAFF. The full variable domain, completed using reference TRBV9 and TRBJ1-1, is DSGVTQTPKHLITATGQRVTLRCSPRSGDLSVYWYQQSLDQGLQFLIQYYNGEERAKGNILERFSAQQFPDLHSELNLSSLELGDSALYFCASAQLGHTEAFFGQGTRLTVV.

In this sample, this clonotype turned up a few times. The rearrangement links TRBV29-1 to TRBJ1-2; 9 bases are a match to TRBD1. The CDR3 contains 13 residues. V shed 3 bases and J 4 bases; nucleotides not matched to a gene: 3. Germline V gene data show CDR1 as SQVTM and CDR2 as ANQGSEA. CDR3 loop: CSVETGGVYGYTF. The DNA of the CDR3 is TGCAGCGTTGAGACAGGGGGAGTCTATGGCTACACCTTC.

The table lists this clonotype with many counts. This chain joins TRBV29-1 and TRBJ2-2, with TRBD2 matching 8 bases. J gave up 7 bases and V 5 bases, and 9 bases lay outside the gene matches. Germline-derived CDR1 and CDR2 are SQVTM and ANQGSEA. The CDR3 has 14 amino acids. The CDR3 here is CSVWASGSGGELFF. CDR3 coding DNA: TGCAGCGTTTGGGCTAGCGGGTCGGGCGGGGAGCTGTTTTTT.

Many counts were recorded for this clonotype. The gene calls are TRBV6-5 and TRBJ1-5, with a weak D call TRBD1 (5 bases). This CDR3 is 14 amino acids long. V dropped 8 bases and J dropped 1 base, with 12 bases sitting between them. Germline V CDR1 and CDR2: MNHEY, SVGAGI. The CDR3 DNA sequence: TGTGCCAGCCGCGGCCAGGGAAGCAATCAGCCCCAGCATTTT. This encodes CASRGQGSNQPQHF.

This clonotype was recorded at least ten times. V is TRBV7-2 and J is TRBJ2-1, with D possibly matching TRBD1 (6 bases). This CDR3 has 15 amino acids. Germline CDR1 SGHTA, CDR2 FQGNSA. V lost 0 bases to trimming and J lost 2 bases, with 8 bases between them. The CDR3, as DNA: TGTGCCAGCAGCTTAGCCAGGGGTACCTACAATGAGCAGTTCTTC. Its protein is CASSLARGTYNEQFF.

The CDR3 here is CSARDSGNTIYF. The CDR3 DNA is TGCAGTGCTAGGGACAGTGGAAACACCATATATTTT. The chain is built from TRBV20-1 and TRBJ1-3; possibly TRBD1 for D (6 bases). The V and J ends lost 3 bases and 3 bases respectively, with 6 bases between them. This CDR3 is built from 12 residues. Germline CDR1 reads DFQATT; CDR2 reads SNEGSKA (reference sequence).

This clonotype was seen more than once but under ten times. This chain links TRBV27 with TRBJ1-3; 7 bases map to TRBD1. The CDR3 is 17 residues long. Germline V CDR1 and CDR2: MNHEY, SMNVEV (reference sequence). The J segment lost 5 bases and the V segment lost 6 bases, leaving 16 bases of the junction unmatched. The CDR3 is CASRVSGQPGVRNTIYF. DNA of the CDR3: TGTGCCAGCAGGGTTTCGGGACAGCCCGGAGTTAGAAACACCATATATTTT.

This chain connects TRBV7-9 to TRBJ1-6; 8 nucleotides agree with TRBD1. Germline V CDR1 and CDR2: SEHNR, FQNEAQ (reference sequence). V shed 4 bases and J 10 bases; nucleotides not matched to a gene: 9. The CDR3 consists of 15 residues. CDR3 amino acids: CASSSSGQGGSPLHF. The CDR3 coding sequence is TGTGCCAGCAGCTCGTCAGGACAGGGTGGATCACCCCTCCACTTT.

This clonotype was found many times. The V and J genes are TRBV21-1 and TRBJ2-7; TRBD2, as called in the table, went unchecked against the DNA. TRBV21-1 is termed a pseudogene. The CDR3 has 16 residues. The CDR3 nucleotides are TGTGCCAGCAGCAAAGTGACTAGCGGGCTGACCTACGAGCAGTACTTC. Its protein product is CASSKVTSGLTYEQYF.

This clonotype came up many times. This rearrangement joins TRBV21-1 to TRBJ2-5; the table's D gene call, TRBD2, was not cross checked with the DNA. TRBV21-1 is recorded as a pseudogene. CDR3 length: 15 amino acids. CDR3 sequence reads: CASILGGRARETQYF. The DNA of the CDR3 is TGTGCCAGCATACTGGGCGGGAGGGCCCGAGAGACCCAGTACTTC.

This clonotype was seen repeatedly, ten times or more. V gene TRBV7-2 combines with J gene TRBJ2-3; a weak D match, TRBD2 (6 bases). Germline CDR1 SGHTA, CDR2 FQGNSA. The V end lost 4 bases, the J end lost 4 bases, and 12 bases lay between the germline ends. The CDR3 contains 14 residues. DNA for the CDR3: TGTGCCAGCAGCTCGGGACTCCCCCCAGATACGCAGTATTTT. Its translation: CASSSGLPPDTQYF.

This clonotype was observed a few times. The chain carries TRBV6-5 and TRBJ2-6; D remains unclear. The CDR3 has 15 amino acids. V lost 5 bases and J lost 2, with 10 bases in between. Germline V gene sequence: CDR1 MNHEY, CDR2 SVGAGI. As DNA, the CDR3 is TGTGCCAGCAGTCGGATAGCAGCTGGGGCCAACGTCCTGACTTTC. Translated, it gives CASSRIAAGANVLTF.

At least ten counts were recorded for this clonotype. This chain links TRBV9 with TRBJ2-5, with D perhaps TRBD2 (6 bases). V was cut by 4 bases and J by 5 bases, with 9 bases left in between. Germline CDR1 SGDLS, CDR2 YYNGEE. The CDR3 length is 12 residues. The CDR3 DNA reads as TGTGCCAGCAGCTCGGGGGTGGAGACCCAGTACTTC. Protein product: CASSSGVETQYF.